This T cell receptor (beta chain) was profiled in a study of T-cell memory formation after mild COVID-19. Study findings and constraints: Second-wave clones with a day 37 peak had unconfirmed SARS-CoV-2 specificity. Clones that contracted clustered mainly in CM and EM if CD4+ and in EMRA if CD8+.

A remark on this clonotype: Its antigen is still unknown.

TCRdb used MiXCR to reprocess the 5' RACE reads, holding one entry per CDR3 protein. The repertoire holds a few hundred thousand distinct CDR3 sequences, roughly 15% seen once, with roughly 21% in the top ten. J lost 6 bases, V lost 5 bases, and 8 bases had no gene match. Germline assignment: CDR1 SEHNR and CDR2 FQNEAQ (reference sequence). This CDR3 spans 15 amino acids. The chain uses TRBV7-9 and TRBJ2-1; 9 nucleotides agree with TRBD2. Material for sequencing was PBMCs or a T cell subset sorted from them (not recorded which). The TCR sequence derives from a man between 18 and 29 years old who had mild COVID-19 (a few samples of this study predate the infection). Cell type and time point are not known. The CDR3 loop is CASSQSGGTINEQFF. The DNA of the CDR3 is TGTGCCAGCAGCCAGAGCGGGGGGACAATCAATGAGCAGTTCTTC.